One and the same sample provided the 5 T cell receptor beta chains below, sequenced in a study of beta chain features in type 1 diabetes. cDNA synthesis used the whole RNA isolate, giving expressed TCRB sequences. Measured with immunoSEQ multiplex PCR; TCRdb has only the in-frame clones, and not every one. The sample lists more than 300,000 clones; over 13% were seen once. The source material was naive CD4+ T cells from blood. These TCRs come from a woman in her late teens or twenties in good health.

The chain combines TRBV27 with TRBJ2-2; maybe TRBD1 (5 bases). Deletions cut 3 bases from V and 5 bases from J, with 7 bases between. CDR1 is MNHEY and CDR2 is SMNVEV in the germline V gene (reference sequence). This CDR3 contains 13 residues. The DNA for the CDR3 is TGTGCCAGCAGTTTCAGGGAAACCGGGGAGCTGTTTTTT. This translates into CASSFRETGELFF.

The chain couples TRBV5-1 to TRBJ2-5; D remains ambiguous. This CDR3 region has 14 residues. In germline, CDR1 is SGHRS, CDR2 YFSETQ. Trimming shortened V by 3 bases and J by 0 bases, and 9 bases separated the two germline ends. The CDR3 loop reads CASSSLENQETQYF. The DNA of the CDR3 is TGCGCCAGCAGCTCCCTCGAGAACCAAGAGACCCAGTACTTC.

The table lists this clone with a few counts. The chain employs TRBV18 and TRBJ2-5; 7 bases agree with TRBD2. Losses at the gene ends were 2 bases for V and 4 bases for J; bases not matched to a gene: 7. This CDR3 comprises 15 residues. CDR1 KGHSH and CDR2 LQKENI come from the germline V gene. DNA of the CDR3: TGTGCCAGCTCACCAACCTGGGCTAGCGGAGAGACCCAGTACTTC. This encodes CASSPTWASGETQYF.

The sample holds a few counts of this clone. The chain carries TRBV18 and TRBJ2-7; TRBD2 matches 8 bases. V shed 6 bases and J 5 bases; nucleotides not matched to a gene: 12. Looked up from germline, CDR1 is KGHSH and CDR2 is LQKENI. CDR3 size: 15 residues. The CDR3 reads CASSPGTRGPHEQYF. The CDR3 DNA sequence: TGTGCCAGCTCGCCCGGGACTAGGGGCCCGCACGAGCAGTACTTC.

The chain joins TRBV5-6 to TRBJ1-2, with a weak D call TRBD1 (6 bases). This CDR3 is 14 amino acids long. Trimming removed 7 bases from V and 4 bases from J, with 17 bases in between. CDR1 and CDR2 from the germline V gene are SGHDT and YYEEEE. The CDR3 region has the DNA TGTGCCAGCCTACTGAACAGGGTCCTCTATGGCTACACCTTC. As protein: CASLLNRVLYGYTF. Full variable domain (remainder filled in from reference TRBV5-6 and TRBJ1-2): DAGVTQSPTHLIKTRGQQVTLRCSPKSGHDTVSWYQQALGQGPQFIFQYYEEEERQRGNFPDRFSGHQFPNYSSELNVNALLLGDSALYLCASLLNRVLYGYTFGSGTRLTVV.